This is a list of T cell receptor beta chains from one sample in a study of radiotherapy plus CTLA-4 blockade in lung cancer. The table came from immunoSEQ multiplex PCR; TCRdb's copy has only in-frame clones and leaves some out. The sample holds approximately 97,000 clones, approximately 83% seen once. The sample was peripheral blood, taken from a patient treated with radiotherapy plus ipilimumab. The source is a human donor with non-small cell lung cancer who had stable disease on radiotherapy plus ipilimumab. CDR3s include the opening cysteine and the closing phenylalanine or tryptophan. A D gene is named only where the DNA matches it firmly. Clone size is stated in some rows and not others, as once, few, many or a class when expanded.

clone size: -
D gene: -
V gene: TRBV6-1
J gene: TRBJ1-5
CDR3 protein: CASSESRSPSRF

clone size: once
D gene: TRBD1
V gene: TRBV5-6
J gene: TRBJ1-2
CDR3 protein: CASSSGGQGRFQLGYTF

clone size: -
D gene: TRBD1
V gene: TRBV5-1
J gene: TRBJ1-5
CDR3 protein: CASSLGLRGSNQPQHF

clone size: -
D gene: TRBD2
V gene: TRBV6-4
J gene: TRBJ2-1
CDR3 protein: CASKRLAGATYNEQFF

clone size: -
D gene: -
V gene: TRBV9
J gene: TRBJ1-4
CDR3 protein: CASSRGAGVISNEKLFF

clone size: once
D gene: -
V gene: TRBV9
J gene: TRBJ1-6
CDR3 protein: CASSDYRAANSPLHF

clone size: -
D gene: TRBD2
V gene: TRBV4-1
J gene: TRBJ2-1
CDR3 protein: CASSRGLAEGDEQFF

clone size: -
D gene: -
V gene: TRBV6-1
J gene: TRBJ1-2
CDR3 protein: CASSESGGANYGYTF

clone size: -
D gene: -
V gene: TRBV6-5
J gene: TRBJ2-7
CDR3 protein: CASIGMGYEQYF

clone size: -
D gene: -
V gene: TRBV27
J gene: TRBJ1-3
CDR3 protein: CASSPSRGTSSGNTIYF

clone size: -
D gene: TRBD2
V gene: TRBV7-2
J gene: TRBJ2-7
CDR3 protein: CASSLAGVAGGLTYEQYF

clone size: -
D gene: -
V gene: TRBV7-9
J gene: TRBJ1-6
CDR3 protein: CASSQQHYNSPLHF

clone size: -
D gene: -
V gene: TRBV5-4
J gene: TRBJ1-5
CDR3 protein: CASSLEGQDQPQHF

clone size: -
D gene: -
V gene: TRBV19
J gene: TRBJ1-1
CDR3 protein: CASSPGGTEAFF

clone size: -
D gene: -
V gene: TRBV25-1
J gene: TRBJ2-2
CDR3 protein: CASSELWRGGELFF

clone size: -
D gene: TRBD2
V gene: TRBV7-6
J gene: TRBJ2-2
CDR3 protein: CASSFGLAGGPGTGELFF

clone size: -
D gene: TRBD1
V gene: TRBV9
J gene: TRBJ1-2
CDR3 protein: CASSAEGTGIRYGYTF

clone size: -
D gene: TRBD2
V gene: TRBV27
J gene: TRBJ2-1
CDR3 protein: CASSLPTRTSGSVNEQFF

clone size: -
D gene: -
V gene: TRBV18
J gene: TRBJ2-5
CDR3 protein: CASSPLDETQYF

clone size: few
D gene: -
V gene: TRBV27
J gene: TRBJ1-6
CDR3 protein: CASSTPGGYNSPLHF

clone size: -
D gene: -
V gene: TRBV5-4
J gene: TRBJ2-5
CDR3 protein: CASSLGSQQETQYF

clone size: -
D gene: -
V gene: TRBV5-5
J gene: TRBJ1-2
CDR3 protein: CASDDQGYGYTF

clone size: -
D gene: -
V gene: TRBV7-2
J gene: TRBJ1-6
CDR3 protein: CASSLGTGLRNSPLHF

clone size: few
D gene: -
V gene: TRBV6-4
J gene: TRBJ1-5
CDR3 protein: CASSVEESQPQHF

clone size: -
D gene: -
V gene: TRBV7-2
J gene: TRBJ2-1
CDR3 protein: CASSLWGATSYNEQFF

clone size: -
D gene: -
V gene: TRBV7-6
J gene: TRBJ1-4
CDR3 protein: CASSLYPNEKLFF

clone size: -
D gene: -
V gene: TRBV18
J gene: TRBJ2-3
CDR3 protein: CASSPTGRRGTDTQYF

clone size: -
D gene: -
V gene: TRBV2
J gene: TRBJ2-7
CDR3 protein: CASSRQTTYEQYF

clone size: -
D gene: -
V gene: TRBV28
J gene: TRBJ1-5
CDR3 protein: CANKPARGSNQPQHF

clone size: -
D gene: -
V gene: TRBV7-9
J gene: TRBJ2-5
CDR3 protein: CASSRGGGETQYF

clone size: -
D gene: -
V gene: TRBV9
J gene: TRBJ2-1
CDR3 protein: CASSVGGQGVYNEQFF

clone size: -
D gene: -
V gene: TRBV5-4
J gene: TRBJ2-2
CDR3 protein: CASSSGRGTLVVNTGELFF

clone size: -
D gene: -
V gene: TRBV9
J gene: TRBJ1-4
CDR3 protein: CASSASSGNSEKLFF

clone size: -
D gene: TRBD1
V gene: TRBV6-1
J gene: TRBJ2-7
CDR3 protein: CASRIQGADEQYF

clone size: -
D gene: TRBD1
V gene: TRBV11-2
J gene: TRBJ1-5
CDR3 protein: CASSLAQGNQPQHF

clone size: -
D gene: -
V gene: TRBV5-1
J gene: TRBJ2-1
CDR3 protein: CASSLGQGPYNEQFF

clone size: -
D gene: -
V gene: TRBV4-1
J gene: TRBJ1-4
CDR3 protein: CASSQVRVIRTDEKLFF

clone size: -
D gene: -
V gene: TRBV27
J gene: TRBJ2-1
CDR3 protein: CATMGGLNEQFF

clone size: -
D gene: -
V gene: TRBV9
J gene: TRBJ2-2
CDR3 protein: CASSVEGALGSTGELFF

clone size: -
D gene: TRBD1
V gene: TRBV18
J gene: TRBJ2-7
CDR3 protein: CASSPNRGDEQYF

clone size: -
D gene: -
V gene: TRBV19
J gene: TRBJ2-3
CDR3 protein: CASSISEGLDTQYF

clone size: -
D gene: -
V gene: TRBV5-1
J gene: TRBJ2-5
CDR3 protein: CASSSGLDQETQYF

clone size: once
D gene: TRBD1
V gene: TRBV6-1
J gene: TRBJ1-5
CDR3 protein: CASSEIWLGQALGMRPQHF

clone size: -
D gene: -
V gene: TRBV5-1
J gene: TRBJ2-5
CDR3 protein: CASSFQETQYF

clone size: -
D gene: -
V gene: TRBV5-1
J gene: TRBJ2-1
CDR3 protein: CASSLTDNEQFF

clone size: few
D gene: TRBD1
V gene: TRBV6-6
J gene: TRBJ1-2
CDR3 protein: CASSPGTDKGYTF

clone size: -
D gene: -
V gene: TRBV18
J gene: TRBJ1-4
CDR3 protein: CASSPSAANEKLFF

clone size: -
D gene: TRBD1
V gene: TRBV6-1
J gene: TRBJ1-2
CDR3 protein: CASRHLGGGGYTF

clone size: -
D gene: TRBD2
V gene: TRBV7-3
J gene: TRBJ2-7
CDR3 protein: CASSLTSGSGEQYF